The clone carrying this T cell receptor (beta chain) showed up just a few times. CDR3 length: 12 residues. V lost 9 bases and J lost 8, with 13 bases in between. Amplification of TCR beta CDR3 regions used RNA as the template. A first-round RT-PCR of the TCR CDR3 used the HTBI primer set. TCRdb itself ran the multiplex PCR reads through MiXCR, one entry per CDR3 protein. The sample carries under 600,000 distinct CDR3 sequences, more than 15% recorded once. This record belongs to a study of T cells in Graves' hyperthyroidism and ophthalmopathy. The receptor's source is a woman in her 40s with Graves' ophthalmopathy. The chain is built from TRBV12-3 or TRBV12-4 and TRBJ1-4; D is undetermined. Sequencing was carried out using blood. The CDR3 DNA reads as TGTGCCAGTAGCGCAAATGGAGAAAAACTGTTTTTT. Protein: CASSANGEKLFF.